The next 31 T cell receptor beta chains were all read from a single sample in a study of shared clonotypes between healthy human individuals. TCRdb's table, derived via immunoSEQ multiplex PCR, lists solely in-frame clones and lacks some. The sample consists of some 1,100,000 clones, more than 75% of them appearing once. Source material: memory CD4+ T cells from PBMCs. Subset specified: CD45RA-negative fraction. The receptors derive from a man aged 18 to 30 in good health. Some clones in this sample may be carry-over from other donors' samples.

The chain couples TRBV6-5 to TRBJ1-2; the D is unclear. Germline-derived CDR1 and CDR2 are MNHEY and SVGAGI. The CDR3 spans 14 residues. V was shortened by 7 bases and J by 6 bases, with 18 bases between the two germline ends. The CDR3 reads CASTRAGVVDGYTF. CDR3 DNA: TGTGCCAGCACCCGCGCAGGAGTAGTAGATGGCTACACCTTC.

This chain connects TRBV9 to TRBJ1-1; 9 bases fit TRBD1. The junction had 3 bases not matched to a gene; V was cut back by 0 bases and J by 3 bases. This CDR3 is built from 15 residues. In germline, CDR1 is SGDLS, CDR2 YYNGEE. The CDR3 loop is CASSVAGQGYTEAFF. CDR3 DNA sequence: TGTGCCAGCAGCGTAGCTGGACAGGGGTACACTGAAGCTTTCTTT.

The chain has TRBV2 and TRBJ2-4; a weak D match, TRBD1 (6 bases). CDR1 SNHLY and CDR2 FYNNEI come from the germline V gene. Between the trimmed V and J ends, which lost 4 bases and 0 bases, there was a span of 10 bases. The CDR3 sequence is 15 residues long. DNA of the CDR3: TGTGCCAGCAGTGGGGGGCAGATAGCCAAAAACATTCAGTACTTC. Its translation is CASSGGQIAKNIQYF. The full variable domain, its missing parts supplied by reference TRBV2 and TRBJ2-4, is EPEVTQTPSHQVTQMGQEVILRCVPISNHLYFYWYRQILGQKVEFLVSFYNNEISEKSEIFDDQFSVERPDGSNFTLKIRSTKLEDSAMYFCASSGGQIAKNIQYFGAGTRLSVL.

A word on this clone: A much more abundant neighbour one base away suggests this may be a read error. Other nucleotide sequences in the sample specify the same CDR3. The V and J genes are TRBV29-1 and TRBJ2-7; 7 bases fit TRBD1. Trimming took 5 bases from V and 0 from J; bases not matched to a gene: 4. Germline values: CDR1 SQVTM, CDR2 ANQGSEA. The CDR3 extends over 13 amino acids. CDR3 in amino acids: CSVRGQYSYEQYF. The CDR3, as DNA: TGCAGCGTTAGGGGACAGTACTCCTACGAGCAGTACTTC.

The table lists this clone with a count of one. The chain recombines TRBV29-1 with TRBJ2-3, with D hard to call. Per germline, CDR1 SQVTM and CDR2 ANQGSEA. Trimming cost V 0 bases and J 7 bases, with 8 bases left between them. This CDR3 is built from 12 residues. The CDR3 nucleotides read TGCAGCGTTGAAGATTGGGTGAATACGCAGTATTTT. It is translated as CSVEDWVNTQYF.

This clone showed up just a few times. V is TRBV7-8 and J is TRBJ2-5; D is unclear. Trimming took off 5 bases at V and 7 bases at J, with 14 bases between the two ends. The CDR3 is 13 amino acids. Germline V gene sequence: CDR1 SGHVS, CDR2 FQNEAQ. The CDR3 loop is CASSPDPVATQYF. CDR3 bases: TGTGCCAGCAGCCCGGACCCCGTCGCGACCCAGTACTTC.

The chain recombines TRBV5-4 with TRBJ2-3; 13 bases are a match to TRBD2. V lost 3 bases to trimming and J lost 3 bases; unmatched junction nucleotides: 7. Germline CDR1 SGHNT, CDR2 YYREEE (reference sequence). This CDR3 has 17 residues. The CDR3 reads CASSSATSGRATDTQYF. DNA for the CDR3: TGTGCCAGCAGCTCCGCTACTAGCGGGAGGGCGACAGATACGCAGTATTTT.

The V call is TRBV18, the J call TRBJ1-3; D is ambiguous. The CDR3 totals 14 residues. The germline CDR1 and CDR2 sequences are KGHSH and LQKENI. Trimming removed 2 bases at V and 3 bases at J, with 8 bases between. CDR3: CASSPDGGGNTIYF. As DNA, the CDR3 is TGTGCCAGCTCACCAGACGGAGGTGGAAACACCATATATTTT.

This rearrangement joins TRBV5-1 to TRBJ1-1; 9 nucleotides agree with TRBD1. CDR1 SGHRS and CDR2 YFSETQ come from the germline V gene. The CDR3 is made up of 18 amino acids. The trim removed 0 bases at V and 2 bases at J, leaving 11 bases unmatched. The CDR3 sequence: CASSLGTGGWIGNTEAFF. DNA for the CDR3: TGCGCCAGCAGCTTGGGCACAGGGGGCTGGATAGGAAACACTGAAGCTTTCTTT.

J is TRBJ2-5 and V is TRBV9; D gene ambiguous. The germline V and J ends were trimmed by 0 bases and 5 bases, with 8 bases remaining between them. The CDR3 contains 13 residues. Germline V gene data show CDR1 as SGDLS and CDR2 as YYNGEE. The chain's CDR3 is CASSVVAEETQYF. As DNA, the CDR3 is TGTGCCAGCAGCGTAGTCGCCGAGGAGACCCAGTACTTC.

This clone has a handful of counts. This chain uses TRBV27 with TRBJ1-4, with D uncertain. The V end was cut by 10 bases, the J end by 3 bases, with 12 bases between. The CDR3 consists of 13 residues. CDR1 is MNHEY, CDR2 SMNVEV, per germline (reference sequence). CDR3 sequence reads: CATKDGSNEKLFF. The CDR3 DNA reads TGTGCCACCAAAGACGGGTCTAATGAAAAACTGTTTTTT.

This clone has just one count. The chain employs TRBV19 and TRBJ2-3, with 7 bases fitting TRBD1. From germline, CDR1 is LNHDA and CDR2 SQIVND (reference sequence). V was clipped by 6 bases and J by 3 bases; unmatched bases: 6. The CDR3 sequence is 14 residues long. The DNA for the CDR3 is TGTGCCAGTAGCAACTCACAGGGGACAGATACGCAGTATTTT. This codes for CASSNSQGTDTQYF.

The V call is TRBV11-2, the J call TRBJ2-2; TRBD2 is a possible D gene (6 bases). Per the germline V gene, CDR1 is SGHAT and CDR2 is FQNNGV. V was pared by 4 bases and J by 1 base, with 13 bases between. The CDR3 loop spans 16 amino acids. The CDR3 region has the DNA TGTGCCAGCAGCTCTCTCTGGCGGGAGAACACCGGGGAGCTGTTTTTT. This translates into CASSSLWRENTGELFF.

The rearrangement links TRBV19 to TRBJ2-5, with D maybe TRBD2 (5 bases). The CDR3 runs 13 residues. Germline CDR1 is LNHDA and CDR2 is SQIVND (reference sequence). V was clipped by 9 bases and J by 5 bases, with 16 bases between them. CDR3: CASSGPARETQYF. The CDR3 coding sequence is TGTGCCAGCAGCGGACCCGCTCGGGAGACCCAGTACTTC.

The chain has TRBV6-1 and TRBJ2-5; D is unresolved. Trimming shortened V by 5 bases and J by 5 bases, and 9 bases separated the two germline ends. This CDR3 spans 12 amino acids. Per the germline V gene, CDR1 is MNHNS and CDR2 is SASEGT. DNA of the CDR3: TGTGCCAGCAGTATTCGGAGCGAGACCCAGTACTTC. It specifies CASSIRSETQYF.

This clone was picked up one time. V usage is TRBV19 and J usage is TRBJ2-3, with 9 bases matching TRBD2. This CDR3 is 18 amino acids long. Germline CDR1 and CDR2: LNHDA and SQIVND (reference sequence). V dropped 5 bases and J dropped 4; count of bases not matched to a gene: 16. CDR3 sequence reads: CASSPSGVVAGVPDTQYF. The CDR3 DNA is TGTGCCAGTAGTCCCTCAGGGGTAGTAGCGGGAGTCCCAGATACGCAGTATTTT.

Here the CDR3 reads CASSRTSGSEYEQFF. The CDR3 bases are TGTGCCAGCAGCCGGACTAGCGGGAGTGAATATGAGCAGTTCTTC. The chain carries TRBV7-3 and TRBJ2-1, with 13 bases fitting TRBD2. Unmatched junction bases numbered 6, after V lost 5 bases and J lost 8 bases. Germline V gene data show CDR1 as SGHTA and CDR2 as FQGTGA. CDR3 length equals 15 residues.

The chain employs TRBV7-8 and TRBJ2-7; 7 nucleotides match TRBD2. Germline CDR1 SGHVS, CDR2 FQNEAQ. After removal of 0 bases from V and 4 bases from J, the junction contained 9 bases not matched to a gene. The CDR3 covers 16 residues. DNA for the CDR3: TGTGCCAGCAGCTTAGCGTATGGACTAGATGTATACGAGCAGTACTTC. It codes for CASSLAYGLDVYEQYF.

This clone was seen many times. This rearrangement joins TRBV6-6 to TRBJ2-2; TRBD2 matches at 11 bases. V was pared by 9 bases and J by 8 bases, with 5 bases of the junction left unmatched. CDR3 length: 13 amino acids. CDR1 MNHNY and CDR2 SVGAGI come from the germline V gene (reference sequence). This chain's CDR3 is CASRLAGIGELFF. The CDR3 nucleotides are TGTGCCAGTCGACTAGCGGGAATTGGGGAGCTGTTTTTT.

In DNA form, the CDR3 reads TGTGCCAGCAGTGCTCTCGGGGGGAGGGTGCGGCCCCAGCATTTT. Encoded protein: CASSALGGRVRPQHF. This chain uses TRBV27 with TRBJ1-5, with a weak D call TRBD1 (5 bases). Trimming shortened V by 5 bases and J by 9 bases, and 20 bases separated the two germline ends. Germline CDR1 and CDR2: MNHEY and SMNVEV (reference sequence). This CDR3 is 15 amino acids long.

The CDR3 coding sequence is TGCAGCGTTGACAGGCTGGGGGACTATGGCTACACCTTC. Translated: CSVDRLGDYGYTF. The chain recombines TRBV29-1 with TRBJ1-2, with D possibly matching TRBD1 (5 bases). This CDR3 comprises 13 residues. Germline CDR1 reads SQVTM; CDR2 reads ANQGSEA. The V end lost 3 bases, the J end lost 3 bases, and 11 bases lay between the germline ends.

This clone was picked up a small number of times. The gene calls are TRBV5-6 and TRBJ1-2; 9 bases are shared with TRBD1. The CDR3 has 13 amino acids. The germline CDR1 and CDR2 sequences are SGHDT and YYEEEE. Trimming removed 4 bases from V and 8 bases from J; junction bases left unmatched: 6. CDR3 nucleotide sequence: TGTGCCAGCAGCCGCGGACAGGGGAAAGGCTACACCTTC. Translating gives CASSRGQGKGYTF.

This clone showed up just a few times. The chain couples TRBV7-7 to TRBJ2-3, with 14 positions matching TRBD2. V was clipped by 6 bases and J by 5 bases; unmatched bases: 7. The V gene's germline CDR1 is SSHAT and CDR2 FNYEAQ (reference sequence). This CDR3 is 16 amino acids long. This CDR3 is CASRSGLAGGVDTQYF. The CDR3 nucleotides are TGTGCCAGCAGATCAGGACTAGCGGGAGGAGTAGATACGCAGTATTTT.

This chain joins TRBV19 and TRBJ1-2; 9 bases line up with TRBD1. CDR3 length equals 14 residues. V lost 6 bases to trimming and J lost 5 bases; unmatched junction nucleotides: 7. Germline CDR1 LNHDA, CDR2 SQIVND (reference sequence). CDR3 nucleotide sequence: TGTGCCAGTAGGTCGGACAGGGGCGATTATGGCTACACCTTC. Translated: CASRSDRGDYGYTF.

This CDR3 is CASSSYTRGPEAFF. The CDR3 bases are TGTGCCAGCAGTTCCTACACCAGGGGTCCTGAAGCTTTCTTT. The V gene is TRBV6-5, the J gene TRBJ1-1; a weak D match, TRBD1 (6 bases). V shed 4 bases and J shed 6 bases, with 15 bases lying between them. The CDR3 extends over 14 amino acids. CDR1 and CDR2 (germline): MNHEY, SVGAGI.

This CDR3 reads CASSVGSGFQETQYF. In nucleotides, the CDR3 is TGTGCCAGCAGCGTAGGTAGCGGGTTCCAAGAGACCCAGTACTTC. The chain is built from TRBV9 and TRBJ2-5; 7 nucleotides line up with TRBD2. The V gene end was trimmed by 0 bases and the J gene end by 1 base; junction bases not matched to a gene: 3. The CDR3 contains 15 residues. CDR1 and CDR2 (germline): SGDLS, YYNGEE.

This clone was seen many times. The chain recombines TRBV11-1 with TRBJ2-7, with 10 bases aligning to TRBD1. The ends lost 5 bases at V and 3 bases at J; junction bases unmatched: 10. The CDR3 consists of 16 residues. The V gene's germline CDR1 is SGHAT and CDR2 FQDESV (reference sequence). DNA for the CDR3: TGTGCCAGCAGCCACCCCGACAGGGGGCACAACTACGAGCAGTACTTC. Residues: CASSHPDRGHNYEQYF.

As to this clone: Other nucleotide sequences in the sample specify the same CDR3. The chain employs TRBV7-3 and TRBJ2-1, with D maybe TRBD2 (5 bases). The CDR3 loop spans 13 amino acids. The V gene's germline CDR1 is SGHTA and CDR2 FQGTGA. The V end lost 8 bases, the J end lost 4 bases, and 12 bases lay between the germline ends. CDR3 residues: CASSAGRYNEQFF. CDR3 nucleotides: TGTGCCAGCTCGGCGGGTCGGTACAATGAGCAGTTCTTC.

The rearrangement links TRBV7-2 to TRBJ2-3; perhaps TRBD2 as D (6 bases). Germline CDR1 is SGHTA and CDR2 is FQGNSA. There are 16 residues in the CDR3. V dropped 5 bases and J dropped 10 bases, with 25 bases sitting between them. The CDR3 sequence: CASSPQGFSGSDPQYF. The CDR3 DNA follows: TGTGCCAGCAGCCCCCAGGGTTTCAGCGGGTCTGATCCGCAGTATTTT. Complete variable domain (other parts from reference TRBV7-2 and TRBJ2-3): GAGVSQSPSNKVTEKGKDVELRCDPISGHTALYWYRQSLGQGLEFLIYFQGNSAPDKSGLPSDRFSAERTGGSVSTLTIQRTQQEDSAVYLCASSPQGFSGSDPQYFGPGTRLTVL.

About this clone itself: Other DNA sequences in the sample encode the same CDR3. The chain joins TRBV6-5 to TRBJ1-5, with TRBD1 matching 8 bases. The CDR3 totals 14 residues. Unmatched junction bases numbered 3, after V lost 6 bases and J lost 2 bases. The germline V gene encodes CDR1 MNHEY and CDR2 SVGAGI. The CDR3 nucleotides read TGTGCCAGCAGGCAGACAGGGGGCAATCAGCCCCAGCATTTT. Protein product: CASRQTGGNQPQHF.

V gene TRBV5-1 combines with J gene TRBJ1-1; 7 positions match TRBD1. The germline V gene has CDR1 SGHRS and CDR2 YFSETQ. The CDR3 consists of 14 residues. V lost 5 bases and J lost 0; bases outside the gene matches: 4. CDR3 residues: CASRRQGVNTEAFF. Written as DNA, the CDR3 is TGCGCCAGCAGGAGGCAGGGGGTGAACACTGAAGCTTTCTTT.